The 25 T cell receptor beta chains below all came from one sample that was sequenced in a study of cytomegalovirus exposure and HLA in healthy donors. The assay was immunoSEQ multiplex PCR, and TCRdb's table has in-frame clones only and misses some. The sample includes approximately 140,000 clones, approximately 86% of them seen just once. The specimen sequenced was PBMCs. These receptors were obtained from a woman younger than 30 in good health and CMV-seropositive.

The chain employs TRBV14 and TRBJ2-5; 11 nucleotides match TRBD2. This CDR3 has 15 residues. Trimming took 3 bases from V and 5 from J; bases not matched to a gene: 5. Germline V CDR1 and CDR2: SGHDN, FVKESK. The CDR3, as DNA: TGTGCCAGCAGCCATCTACTAGCGGGGGTTGAGACCCAGTACTTC. Residues: CASSHLLAGVETQYF.

The genes are TRBV7-2 and TRBJ2-7, with 10 bases identical to TRBD2. CDR1 is SGHTA and CDR2 is FQGNSA in the germline V gene. This CDR3 contains 17 residues. V lost 2 bases, J lost 2 bases, and 9 bases stayed unmatched. The CDR3 protein is CASSLSGGAYAAYEQYF. The CDR3 DNA reads TGTGCCAGCAGCTTAAGCGGGGGGGCATACGCGGCCTACGAGCAGTACTTC.

The V gene is TRBV7-6, the J gene TRBJ2-3, with TRBD2 matching 9 bases. Looked up from germline, CDR1 is SGHVS and CDR2 is FNYEAQ. Trimming took 5 bases from V and 3 from J; bases not matched to a gene: 9. This CDR3 is 16 amino acids long. CDR3 DNA: TGTGCCAGCAGCGCAGCTAGCGGGACTATTACAGATACGCAGTATTTT. Its protein is CASSAASGTITDTQYF.

The V gene is TRBV27, the J gene TRBJ1-6, with D possibly being TRBD1 (6 bases). Trimming removed 3 bases from V and 5 bases from J, with 8 bases in between. Per germline, CDR1 MNHEY and CDR2 SMNVEV (reference sequence). The CDR3 covers 14 residues. The CDR3 protein is CASSFRDNNSPLHF. CDR3 DNA: TGTGCCAGCAGTTTCCGGGACAATAATTCACCCCTCCACTTT.

The V call is TRBV5-4, the J call TRBJ2-1; 10 positions match TRBD2. The CDR3 extends over 16 amino acids. Germline CDR1 is SGHNT and CDR2 is YYREEE (reference sequence). V lost 4 bases and J lost 1; bases outside the gene matches: 5. The CDR3 DNA follows: TGTGCCAGCAGCGCGAGCGGGGGGGCGTCCTACAATGAGCAGTTCTTC. It codes for CASSASGGASYNEQFF.

This sequence joins TRBV9 and TRBJ2-1, with TRBD2 matching 12 bases. J was trimmed by 3 bases and V by 1 base; bases with no gene match: 11. Germline assignment: CDR1 SGDLS and CDR2 YYNGEE. The CDR3 totals 19 residues. CDR3 DNA sequence: TGTGCCAGCAGCGTACCCCGGACTAGCGGGGTCGCAGACTACAATGAGCAGTTCTTC. Its translation: CASSVPRTSGVADYNEQFF.

The rearrangement joins TRBV4-1 to TRBJ2-4; 7 bases are a match to TRBD2. CDR3 size: 14 residues. Germline CDR1 is MGHRA and CDR2 is YSYEKL. J gave up 2 bases and V 6 bases, and 4 bases lay outside the gene matches. The CDR3, as DNA: TGCGCCAGCAGACCCGGGACTACCAAAAACATTCAGTACTTC. Its translation: CASRPGTTKNIQYF.

The CDR3 region has the DNA TGTGCCAGCAGCCCGACAGGGGGCCATACGCAGTATTTT. Protein product: CASSPTGGHTQYF. The chain links TRBV11-3 to TRBJ2-3, with 10 nucleotides matching TRBD1. There are 13 residues in the CDR3. V gave up 5 bases and J gave up 7 bases; unmatched junction bases: 3. The germline CDR1 and CDR2 sequences are SGHNT and YENEEA.

This clone was recorded only once. The chain joins TRBV4-1 to TRBJ2-5, with 8 bases that match TRBD1. Per germline, CDR1 MGHRA and CDR2 YSYEKL. This CDR3 spans 15 amino acids. The V segment lost 0 bases and the J segment 6 bases; nucleotides outside the gene matches: 6. In DNA, the CDR3 is TGCGCCAGCAGCCAAGATGGACAGGGCCGACAGACCCAGTACTTC. The encoded protein is CASSQDGQGRQTQYF.

CDR3 in amino acids: CASRIRQAGELFF. The CDR3 DNA is TGTGCCAGCAGGATCCGACAGGCCGGGGAGCTGTTTTTT. The genes are TRBV7-9 and TRBJ2-2; D might be TRBD1 (6 bases). The germline V gene encodes CDR1 SEHNR and CDR2 FQNEAQ (reference sequence). CDR3 length: 13 residues. V lost 6 bases, J lost 6 bases, and 11 bases lay in between. Complete variable domain (other parts from reference TRBV7-9 and TRBJ2-2): DTGVSQNPRHKITKRGQNVTFRCDPISEHNRLYWYRQTLGQGPEFLTYFQNEAQLEKSRLLSDRFSAERPKGSFSTLEIQRTEQGDSAMYLCASRIRQAGELFFGEGSRLTVL.

J is TRBJ2-7 and V is TRBV5-6; 11 nucleotides agree with TRBD2. Germline V CDR1 and CDR2: SGHDT, YYEEEE. This CDR3 spans 16 amino acids. J gave up 0 bases and V 2 bases, and 4 bases lay outside the gene matches. The DNA of the CDR3 is TGTGCCAGCAGCTTAGGACTAGCGGGCTACTCCTACGAGCAGTACTTC. Encoded protein: CASSLGLAGYSYEQYF.

The rearrangement uses TRBV27 and TRBJ1-5; possible D gene TRBD1, 5 bases. Trimming took off 6 bases at V and 4 bases at J, with 10 bases between the two ends. The CDR3 is made up of 13 amino acids. Looked up from germline, CDR1 is MNHEY and CDR2 is SMNVEV (reference sequence). The CDR3 reads CASRRTPNQPQHF. The DNA for the CDR3 is TGTGCCAGCAGGCGGACACCTAATCAGCCCCAGCATTTT.

V is TRBV6-6 and J is TRBJ2-2; tentative D call: TRBD2 (5 bases). Deletions cut 7 bases from V and 3 bases from J, with 15 bases between. This CDR3 is 15 amino acids long. From germline, CDR1 is MNHNY and CDR2 SVGAGI (reference sequence). The CDR3 coding sequence is TGTGCCAGCATCCCGGCGGGTGGTGACACCGGGGAGCTGTTTTTT. Its protein is CASIPAGGDTGELFF.

This clone was observed a few times. This chain connects TRBV28 to TRBJ1-1, with 9 positions matching TRBD1. The germline V gene has CDR1 MDHEN and CDR2 SYDVKM. The ends lost 1 base at V and 4 bases at J; junction bases unmatched: 4. The CDR3 is 15 amino acids. This CDR3 is CASSLSTGGVTEAFF. The CDR3 region has the DNA TGTGCCAGCAGTTTATCGACAGGGGGAGTCACTGAAGCTTTCTTT.

This rearrangement joins TRBV29-1 to TRBJ1-3, with TRBD1 as a possible D gene (5 bases). Trimming cost V 7 bases and J 2 bases, with 9 bases left between them. Looked up from germline, CDR1 is SQVTM and CDR2 is ANQGSEA. There are 12 residues in the CDR3. CDR3 nucleotides: TGCAGCGCGACAGATCCTGGAAACACCATATATTTT. It codes for CSATDPGNTIYF.

This chain joins TRBV6-1 and TRBJ2-7; D is perhaps TRBD2 (6 bases). The V gene lost 8 bases and the J gene lost 9 bases, with 23 bases spanning the gap. The CDR3 runs to 14 residues. Germline CDR1 and CDR2: MNHNS and SASEGT. CDR3 sequence reads: CASQKSRDLRTQYF. In nucleotides, the CDR3 is TGTGCCAGCCAAAAGAGTCGGGACTTACGTACGCAGTACTTC.

The CDR3 DNA reads as TGTGCCAGTATATCGGCAGGGAGGATGAACACTGAAGCTTTCTTT. The encoded protein is CASISAGRMNTEAFF. The rearrangement uses TRBV19 and TRBJ1-1, with a tentative D call TRBD1 (5 bases). Germline CDR1 reads LNHDA; CDR2 reads SQIVND (reference sequence). V was cut by 7 bases and J by 0 bases, with 15 bases left in between. This CDR3 has 15 amino acids.

The V call is TRBV5-8, the J call TRBJ1-3, with D maybe TRBD1 (5 bases). V was trimmed by 0 bases and J by 2 bases, leaving 21 bases between them. The CDR3 has 19 amino acids. The germline gives CDR1 SGHTS, CDR2 YDEGEE. The CDR3 DNA is TGTGCCAGCAGCTTGGCCGAGCTAGGGCAGGGATCAGCTGGAAACACCATATATTTT. This encodes CASSLAELGQGSAGNTIYF.

The rearrangement links TRBV18 to TRBJ2-2; the match to TRBD2 covers 11 bases. The V and J ends lost 0 bases and 6 bases, in that order; junction bases with no gene match: 6. CDR3 size: 17 residues. The germline V gene encodes CDR1 KGHSH and CDR2 LQKENI. The DNA for the CDR3 is TGTGCCAGCTCACCACCTTCACTAGCGGGAGTCCCCGGGGAGCTGTTTTTT. Its translation: CASSPPSLAGVPGELFF.

The J gene is TRBJ2-7, the V gene TRBV5-1; 8 bases align to TRBD1. J lost 5 bases, V lost 1 base, and 5 bases had no gene match. This CDR3 is built from 14 residues. Germline CDR1 is SGHRS and CDR2 is YFSETQ. CDR3 bases: TGCGCCAGCAGCTTGAGACAGGGGTCCCACGAGCAGTACTTC. Protein: CASSLRQGSHEQYF.

The V call is TRBV2, the J call TRBJ1-1, with a tentative D call TRBD1 (6 bases). V lost 6 bases and J 4 bases, leaving 12 bases between the germline ends. The germline V gene has CDR1 SNHLY and CDR2 FYNNEI. This CDR3 is 13 amino acids long. CDR3 sequence: CASSRGGSTEAFF. The CDR3, as DNA: TGTGCCAGCAGCCGAGGGGGTTCCACTGAAGCTTTCTTT.

Concerning this clone itself: This sample also contains other DNA sequences that code for the same CDR3. The genes are TRBV6-1 and TRBJ2-5, with 12 bases identical to TRBD2. CDR1 and CDR2 (germline): MNHNS, SASEGT. V shed 3 bases, J shed 4 bases, and the junction held 3 bases outside the gene matches. The CDR3 is 15 amino acids. The CDR3 loop reads CASSELAGGPETQYF. CDR3 bases: TGTGCCAGCAGTGAGCTAGCGGGGGGGCCAGAGACCCAGTACTTC.

The rearrangement links TRBV9 to TRBJ1-6; TRBD1 agrees at 12 bases. Germline V gene data show CDR1 as SGDLS and CDR2 as YYNGEE. CDR3 length: 16 amino acids. V trimming: 0 bases; J trimming: 10 bases; junction bases outside the gene matches: 5. The CDR3 coding sequence is TGTGCCAGCAGCGTAGGTGCCGGGACAGGGGGCTCACCCCTCCACTTT. This encodes CASSVGAGTGGSPLHF.

The V gene is TRBV13, the J gene TRBJ1-2; maybe TRBD1 (6 bases). The CDR3 has 15 amino acids. Trimming removed 2 bases at V and 6 bases at J, with 16 bases between. CDR1 PRHDT and CDR2 FYEKMQ come from the germline V gene (reference sequence). The CDR3 spells CASSLKSRGRHGYTF. In nucleotides, the CDR3 is TGTGCCAGCAGCTTAAAGTCCAGGGGAAGGCATGGCTACACCTTC.

The J gene is TRBJ2-2, the V gene TRBV29-1, with D unclear. CDR3 length: 13 amino acids. Trimming cost V 5 bases and J 1 base, with 8 bases left between them. Per the germline V gene, CDR1 is SQVTM and CDR2 is ANQGSEA. In nucleotides, the CDR3 is TGCAGCGTTTCAAGACAGAACACCGGGGAGCTGTTTTTT. This encodes CSVSRQNTGELFF.